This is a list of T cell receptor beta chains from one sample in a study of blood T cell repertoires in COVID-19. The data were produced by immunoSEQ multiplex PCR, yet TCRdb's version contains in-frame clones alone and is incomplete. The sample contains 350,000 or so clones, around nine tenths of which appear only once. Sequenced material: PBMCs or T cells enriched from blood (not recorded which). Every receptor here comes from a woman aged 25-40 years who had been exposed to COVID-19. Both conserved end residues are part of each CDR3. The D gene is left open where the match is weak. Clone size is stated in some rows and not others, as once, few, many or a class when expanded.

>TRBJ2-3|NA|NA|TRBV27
CASSLVGGSWTDTQYF
TGTGCCAGCAGTTTAGTTGGGGGGAGTTGGACAGATACGCAGTATTTT
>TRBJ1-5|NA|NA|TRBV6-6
CASSGQGGQPQHF
TGTGCCAGCAGTGGCCAGGGAGGTCAGCCCCAGCATTTT
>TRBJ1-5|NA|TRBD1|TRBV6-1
CASSGKDDRGGRPGQPQHF
TGTGCCAGCAGTGGAAAGGATGACAGGGGGGGACGACCAGGTCAGCCCCAGCATTTT
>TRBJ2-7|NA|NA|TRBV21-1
CASSKEGAGGAPYEQYF
TGTGCCAGCAGCAAAGAGGGAGCGGGAGGCGCCCCCTACGAGCAGTACTTC
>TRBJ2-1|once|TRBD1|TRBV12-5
CASGSGQGGYNEQFF
TGTGCTAGTGGTTCAGGACAGGGTGGCTACAATGAGCAGTTCTTC
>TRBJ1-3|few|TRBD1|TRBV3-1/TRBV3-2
CASTQGARNTIYF
TGTGCCAGCACCCAGGGGGCCAGAAACACCATATATTTT
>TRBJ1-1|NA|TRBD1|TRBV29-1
CSVLGQGVNTEAFF
TGCAGCGTCTTAGGACAGGGGGTGAACACTGAAGCTTTCTTT
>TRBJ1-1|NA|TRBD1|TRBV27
CASSRTGGGLNTEAFF
TGTGCCAGCAGTCGGACAGGGGGCGGTCTGAACACTGAAGCTTTCTTT
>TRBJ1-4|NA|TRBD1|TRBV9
CASSTTGRNEKLFF
TGTGCCAGCAGCACGACAGGGAGAAATGAAAAACTGTTTTTT
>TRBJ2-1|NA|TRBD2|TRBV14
CASSQDWLAGEGRFF
TGTGCCAGCAGCCAAGACTGGCTAGCGGGAGAGGGGAGGTTCTTC
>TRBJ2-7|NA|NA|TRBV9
CASSVGGGIIYEQYF
TGTGCCAGCAGCGTAGGCGGCGGAATAATATACGAGCAGTACTTC
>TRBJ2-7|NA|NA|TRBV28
CASSLPDTASYEQYF
TGTGCCAGCAGTTTACCCGACACGGCCTCCTACGAGCAGTACTTC
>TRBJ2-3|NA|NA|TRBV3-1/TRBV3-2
CASSPGADTQYF
TGTGCCAGCAGCCCGGGGGCAGATACGCAGTATTTT
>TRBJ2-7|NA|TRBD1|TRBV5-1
CASSLAERGPLVEQYF
TGCGCCAGCAGCTTGGCCGAGAGGGGGCCACTTGTAGAGCAGTACTTC
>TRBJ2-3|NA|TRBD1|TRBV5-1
CASSLATQGADTQYF
TGCGCCAGCAGCTTGGCGACGCAGGGGGCGGATACGCAGTATTTT
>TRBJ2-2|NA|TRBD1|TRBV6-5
CASTTLGGAGELFF
TGTGCCAGCACTACCTTAGGGGGCGCCGGGGAGCTGTTTTTT
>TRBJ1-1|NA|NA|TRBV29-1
CSVAGLGTEAFF
TGCAGCGTTGCAGGGTTGGGCACTGAAGCTTTCTTT
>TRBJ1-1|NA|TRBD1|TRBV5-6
CASSPTTGSGTEAFF
TGTGCCAGCAGCCCAACGACAGGGTCGGGCACTGAAGCTTTCTTT
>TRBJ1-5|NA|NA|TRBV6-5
CASQPKVAGNQPQHF
TGTGCCAGCCAGCCCAAAGTGGCGGGGAATCAGCCCCAGCATTTT
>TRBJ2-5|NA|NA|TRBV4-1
CASSQELAGWETQYF
TGCGCCAGCAGCCAAGAGCTAGCCGGATGGGAGACCCAGTACTTC
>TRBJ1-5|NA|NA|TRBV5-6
CASSLGISNQPQHF
TGTGCCAGCAGCTTGGGTATAAGCAATCAGCCCCAGCATTTT
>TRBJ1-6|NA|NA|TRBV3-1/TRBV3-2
CASSQDQRSSYNSPLHF
TGTGCCAGCAGCCAAGATCAGAGGAGCTCCTATAATTCACCCCTCCACTTT
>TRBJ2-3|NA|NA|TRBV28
CASSLPGDTQYF
TGTGCCAGCAGTCTCCCGGGAGATACGCAGTATTTT
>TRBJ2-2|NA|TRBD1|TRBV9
CASSPRTGGTGELFF
TGTGCCAGCAGCCCACGGACAGGGGGGACCGGGGAGCTGTTTTTT
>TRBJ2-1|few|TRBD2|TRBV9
CASSVSMVGLAGAPSYNEQFF
TGTGCCAGCAGCGTAAGTATGGTGGGACTAGCGGGAGCCCCGTCCTACAATGAGCAGTTCTTC
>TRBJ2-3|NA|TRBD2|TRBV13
CASSSGLDSDTQYF
TGTGCCAGCAGCTCGGGACTAGACTCAGATACGCAGTATTTT
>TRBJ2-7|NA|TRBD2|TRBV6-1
CASSDRTSGVRSYEQYF
TGTGCCAGCAGTGATAGGACTAGCGGGGTCCGATCCTACGAGCAGTACTTC
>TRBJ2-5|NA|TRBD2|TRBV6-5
CASSYSRGAGQETQYF
TGTGCCAGCAGTTACTCGCGGGGGGCAGGCCAAGAGACCCAGTACTTC
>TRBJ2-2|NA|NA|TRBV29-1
CSTTRLERTGELFF
TGCAGCACTACAAGACTAGAAAGGACCGGGGAGCTGTTTTTT
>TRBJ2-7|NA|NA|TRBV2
CAIGEEQYF
TGTGCCATCGGCGAGGAACAGTACTTC
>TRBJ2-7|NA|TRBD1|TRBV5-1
CASSPGQAPYEQYF
TGCGCCAGCAGCCCCGGACAGGCACCCTACGAGCAGTACTTC
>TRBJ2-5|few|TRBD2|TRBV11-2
CASSSTVGLAGVGETQYF
TGTGCCAGCAGCTCCACTGTGGGACTAGCGGGAGTAGGAGAGACCCAGTACTTC
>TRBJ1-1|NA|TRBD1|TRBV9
CASSPRDRGRTEAFF
TGTGCCAGCAGCCCCCGGGACAGGGGGCGGACTGAAGCTTTCTTT
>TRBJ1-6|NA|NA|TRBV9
CASGGGHGDSPLHF
TGTGCCAGCGGGGGAGGGCACGGGGATTCACCCCTCCACTTT
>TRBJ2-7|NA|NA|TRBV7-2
CASSLVLRSPEQYF
TGTGCCAGCAGCTTAGTACTACGGTCCCCCGAGCAGTACTTC
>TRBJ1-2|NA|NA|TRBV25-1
CASSDSPSRQAHYGYTF
TGTGCCAGCAGTGACTCCCCTTCTCGACAGGCCCACTATGGCTACACCTTC
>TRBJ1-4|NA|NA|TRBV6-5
CASSYTEAGKHEKLFF
TGTGCCAGCAGTTACACAGAAGCCGGGAAACATGAAAAACTGTTTTTT
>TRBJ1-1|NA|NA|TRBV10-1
CASSESFTNRAFF
TGCGCCAGCAGTGAGTCGTTCACTAATCGAGCTTTCTTT
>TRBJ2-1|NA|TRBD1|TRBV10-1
CASSGNSGQGANEQFF
TGCGCCAGCAGTGGGAATTCGGGACAGGGGGCGAATGAGCAGTTCTTC
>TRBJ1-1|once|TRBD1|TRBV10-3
CAISELAGGEAFF
TGTGCCATCAGTGAGTTGGCAGGGGGGGAAGCTTTCTTT